This T cell receptor (beta chain) was identified in a study of OX40 agonist ivuxolimab in advanced cancers. TCRdb keeps only in-frame clones here, not all; method: immunoSEQ multiplex PCR. The data contain roughly 110,000 clones, roughly nine tenths of them singletons. Trimming removed 0 bases from V and 2 bases from J; junction bases left unmatched: 0. The CDR3 totals 16 residues. Germline V gene lookup returns CDR1 SGHTA and CDR2 FQGNSA. This receptor was obtained from an adult with an advanced solid tumor such as melanoma, head and neck, liver or kidney cancer. The sample was CD4+ or CD8+ T cells sorted from blood, taken in a trial of the OX40 agonist ivuxolimab. J is TRBJ2-7 and V is TRBV7-2; 14 positions agree with TRBD2. CDR3 residues: CASSLATSGGAYEQYF. The CDR3 DNA follows: TGTGCCAGCAGCTTAGCGACTAGCGGGGGGGCCTACGAGCAGTACTTC.